A single sample is the source of the 5 T cell receptor beta chains below, sequenced in a study of beta chain features in type 1 diabetes. Reverse transcribing all isolated RNA meant expressed TCRB transcripts were sequenced. Clones were sequenced by immunoSEQ multiplex PCR, and TCRdb holds only the in-frame ones, with some missing. The sample yields hundreds of thousands of clones, about 29% seen once. Sequencing was carried out using naive CD4+ T cells from blood. The receptors originated from a young man in good health.

In the case of this clone: A read error is possible here, since a much larger clone lies one base away. The chain links TRBV7-8 to TRBJ2-5; 7 bases align to TRBD1. The V gene end was trimmed by 1 base and the J gene end by 4 bases; junction bases not matched to a gene: 0. The CDR3 totals 13 residues. CDR1 is SGHVS and CDR2 is FQNEAQ in the germline V gene. CDR3 sequence (DNA): TGTGCCAGCAGCTTAGACAGGGGAGAGACCCAGTACTTC. This codes for CASSLDRGETQYF.

The chain carries TRBV4-1 and TRBJ2-3; the match to TRBD2 covers 14 bases. The CDR3 spans 17 residues. The V gene end was trimmed by 4 bases and the J gene end by 4 bases; junction bases not matched to a gene: 7. Germline assignment: CDR1 MGHRA and CDR2 YSYEKL. The CDR3 DNA reads TGCGCCAGCAGCCGAGGGACTAGCGGGAGTCGGGCAGATACGCAGTATTTT. Amino acids: CASSRGTSGSRADTQYF.

The rearrangement joins TRBV5-4 to TRBJ2-3; 7 bases line up with TRBD2. The CDR3 extends over 16 amino acids. Losses at the gene ends were 3 bases for V and 6 bases for J; bases not matched to a gene: 13. Germline CDR1 SGHNT, CDR2 YYREEE (reference sequence). The CDR3 region is CASSWNRGLPGDTQYF. In nucleotides, the CDR3 is TGTGCCAGCAGCTGGAACCGGGGACTACCAGGGGATACGCAGTATTTT.

The V call is TRBV29-1, the J call TRBJ1-4, with 7 bases matching TRBD1. CDR1 SQVTM and CDR2 ANQGSEA come from the germline V gene. CDR3 size: 12 residues. J was trimmed by 7 bases and V by 4 bases; bases with no gene match: 3. CDR3 bases: TGCAGCGTTGGACAGGGAAGTGAAAAACTGTTTTTT. Its protein is CSVGQGSEKLFF.

The V call is TRBV4-1, the J call TRBJ2-7; 7 bases line up with TRBD1. Unmatched junction bases numbered 8, after V lost 1 base and J lost 5 bases. Per the germline V gene, CDR1 is MGHRA and CDR2 is YSYEKL. CDR3 size: 15 residues. The CDR3 here is CASSQAVTGRNEQYF. In nucleotides, the CDR3 is TGCGCCAGCAGCCAAGCCGTGACAGGGAGAAACGAGCAGTACTTC.